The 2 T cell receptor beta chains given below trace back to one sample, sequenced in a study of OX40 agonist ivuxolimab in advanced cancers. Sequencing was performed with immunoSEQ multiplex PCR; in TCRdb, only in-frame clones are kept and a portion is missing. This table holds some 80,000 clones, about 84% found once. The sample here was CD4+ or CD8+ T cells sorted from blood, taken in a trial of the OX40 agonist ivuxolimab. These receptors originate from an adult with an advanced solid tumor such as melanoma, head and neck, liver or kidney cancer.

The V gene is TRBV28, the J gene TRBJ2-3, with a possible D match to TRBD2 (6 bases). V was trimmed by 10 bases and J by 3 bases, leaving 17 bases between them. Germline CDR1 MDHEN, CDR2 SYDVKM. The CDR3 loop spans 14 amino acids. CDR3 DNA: TGTGCCACCAAGGTGGGGGGAAGTACAGATACGCAGTATTTT. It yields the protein CATKVGGSTDTQYF.

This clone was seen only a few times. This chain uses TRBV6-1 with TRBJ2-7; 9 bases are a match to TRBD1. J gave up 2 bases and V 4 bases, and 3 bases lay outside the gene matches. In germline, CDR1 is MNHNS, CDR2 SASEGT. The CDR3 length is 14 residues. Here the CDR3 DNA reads TGTGCCAGCAGTGTTGGGACAGGGCCCTACGAGCAGTACTTC. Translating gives CASSVGTGPYEQYF.